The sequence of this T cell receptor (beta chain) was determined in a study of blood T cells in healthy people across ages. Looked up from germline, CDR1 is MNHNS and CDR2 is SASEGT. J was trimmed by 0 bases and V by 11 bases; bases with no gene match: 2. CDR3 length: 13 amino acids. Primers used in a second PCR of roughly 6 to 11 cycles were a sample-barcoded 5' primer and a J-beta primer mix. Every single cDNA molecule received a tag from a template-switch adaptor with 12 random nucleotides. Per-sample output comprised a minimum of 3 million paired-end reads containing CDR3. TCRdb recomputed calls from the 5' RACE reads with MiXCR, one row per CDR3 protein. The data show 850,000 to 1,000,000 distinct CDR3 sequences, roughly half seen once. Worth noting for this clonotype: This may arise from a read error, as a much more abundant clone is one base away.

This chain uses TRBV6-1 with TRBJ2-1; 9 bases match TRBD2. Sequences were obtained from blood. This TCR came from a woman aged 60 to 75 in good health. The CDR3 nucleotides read TGTGCCGGTAGCGGGAGCTCCTACAATGAGCAGTTCTTC. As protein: CAGSGSSYNEQFF.